Each of the 14 T cell receptor beta chains below was sequenced from the same sample in a study of blood T cell repertoires in COVID-19 (TCRdb year 2020). Libraries were built with the immunoSEQ multiplex PCR assay. TCRdb retrieved this table from immuneACCESS and kept in-frame rearrangements only. Not all clones are present; in checked studies, unresolved V genes account for under half, and no reason is known for the remainder. The sample has approximately 150,000 clones on record, around four fifths of them singletons. Of the sample, about 8.8% is held by the ten largest clones. Sequenced material: peripheral blood. Receptors originate from a woman at least 80 years old with COVID-19, enrolled during active disease.

This clone is classed as medium-sized. The DNA of the CDR3 is TGTGCCAGCAGCAAAAGCCCCGCGGGGAGCGGACGGAACACCGGGGAGCTGTTTTTT. Protein: CASSKSPAGSGRNTGELFF. The chain has TRBV21-1 and TRBJ2-2; the table calls TRBD2, which could not be checked here. TRBV21-1 is designated a pseudogene. This CDR3 region has 19 residues.

The J gene is TRBJ2-5, the V gene TRBV11-1, with 8 bases lining up with TRBD1. The CDR3 is 15 amino acids. The V segment lost 2 bases and the J segment 5 bases; nucleotides outside the gene matches: 7. Germline-derived CDR1 and CDR2 are SGHAT and FQDESV (reference sequence). CDR3 residues: CASSLRQGFLETQYF. The CDR3 DNA reads as TGTGCCAGCAGCTTAAGACAGGGGTTCCTGGAGACCCAGTACTTC.

The V gene is TRBV12-3 or TRBV12-4, the J gene TRBJ1-1; no definite D call. V was clipped by 11 bases and J by 3 bases, with 16 bases between them. The CDR3 is 13 residues long. The chain's CDR3 is CADGVLTHTEAFF. CDR3 coding DNA: TGTGCCGACGGGGTCCTAACGCACACTGAAGCTTTCTTT.

The genes are TRBV5-1 and TRBJ2-3; 10 bases are a match to TRBD1. The ends lost 2 bases at V and 2 bases at J; junction bases unmatched: 2. This CDR3 spans 15 amino acids. Germline V gene data show CDR1 as SGHRS and CDR2 as YFSETQ. CDR3 DNA sequence: TGCGCCAGCAGCTTTGGGACAGGGGCCACAGATACGCAGTATTTT. Amino acid sequence: CASSFGTGATDTQYF.

V and J are TRBV28 and TRBJ2-1; TRBD2 agrees at 8 bases. V lost 10 bases, J lost 9 bases, and 17 bases stayed unmatched. Germline lookup yields CDR1 MDHEN and CDR2 SYDVKM. The CDR3 runs 15 residues. The CDR3 coding sequence is TGTGCCACGATAAGGGGACTAGGGGTCGTGGGTGAGCAGTTCTTC. As protein: CATIRGLGVVGEQFF.

Turning to this clone: A junction boundary mismatches the germline segment, possibly from a read error. The chain links TRBV15 to TRBJ1-2; 8 bases agree with TRBD1. Germline-derived CDR1 and CDR2 are LNHNV and YYDKDF (reference sequence). The CDR3 contains 13 residues. This CDR3 reads CATSRKDREYFRF. The CDR3 nucleotides read TGTGCCACCAGCAGAAAGGACAGGGAATACTTCCGATTC.

The chain carries TRBV7-9 and TRBJ1-4; possibly TRBD1 for D (6 bases). CDR3 length: 15 residues. The V gene's germline CDR1 is SEHNR and CDR2 FQNEAQ (reference sequence). V was pared by 4 bases and J by 7 bases, with 16 bases between. This CDR3 reads CASSSSQGRGEKLFF. In DNA, the CDR3 is TGTGCCAGCAGCTCTTCTCAGGGGAGGGGTGAAAAACTGTTTTTT.

The CDR3 here is CASSLGSGAQGEQFF. Written as DNA, the CDR3 is TGCGCCAGCAGCTTGGGTAGCGGGGCCCAGGGTGAGCAGTTCTTC. The chain employs TRBV5-1 and TRBJ2-1; TRBD2 agrees at 8 bases. The V gene end was trimmed by 0 bases and the J gene end by 9 bases; junction bases not matched to a gene: 8. There are 15 residues in the CDR3. Per germline, CDR1 SGHRS and CDR2 YFSETQ. The full variable domain, completed using reference TRBV5-1 and TRBJ2-1, is KAGVTQTPRYLIKTRGQQVTLSCSPISGHRSVSWYQQTPGQGLQFLFEYFSETQRNKGNFPGRFSGRQFSNSRSEMNVSTLELGDSALYLCASSLGSGAQGEQFFGPGTRLTVL.

J is TRBJ1-2 and V is TRBV9, with D perhaps matching TRBD1 (5 bases). V shed 2 bases and J shed 4 bases, with 12 bases lying between them. CDR1 and CDR2 (germline): SGDLS, YYNGEE. The CDR3 spans 14 residues. CDR3 sequence: CASSVPGGSYGYTF. Written as DNA, the CDR3 is TGTGCCAGCAGCGTGCCGGGGGGAAGCTATGGCTACACCTTC.

This chain uses TRBV5-4 with TRBJ1-1; D may be TRBD1 (5 bases). V lost 4 bases to trimming and J lost 4 bases, with 14 bases between them. The germline V gene has CDR1 SGHNT and CDR2 YYREEE (reference sequence). There are 14 residues in the CDR3. The CDR3 loop is CASSRDWATTEAFF. CDR3 nucleotide sequence: TGTGCCAGCAGCCGGGACTGGGCGACCACTGAAGCTTTCTTT.

The chain has TRBV19 and TRBJ2-2; 8 positions agree with TRBD1. J gave up 5 bases and V 10 bases, and 9 bases lay outside the gene matches. The CDR3 has 14 amino acids. The germline V gene encodes CDR1 LNHDA and CDR2 SQIVND (reference sequence). Written as DNA, the CDR3 is TGTGCCACCCACCGGACAGGGCGGACCGGGGAGCTGTTTTTT. This sequence encodes CATHRTGRTGELFF.

The V call is TRBV1, the J call TRBJ2-1; the table's D call TRBD2 went unverified against the DNA. TRBV1 is listed as a pseudogene. There are 15 residues in the CDR3. The CDR3 is CTSRTAGAPYNEQFF. The CDR3, as DNA: TGCACCAGCAGAACAGCGGGGGCCCCCTACAATGAGCAGTTCTTC.

This clone appeared a few times. The CDR3 loop reads CASYPGTGVGEQYF. CDR3 bases: TGTGCCAGCTACCCCGGGACAGGGGTTGGCGAGCAGTACTTC. This chain connects TRBV5-6 to TRBJ2-7, with 10 bases identical to TRBD1. J lost 6 bases, V lost 7 bases, and 10 bases had no gene match. Germline V gene sequence: CDR1 SGHDT, CDR2 YYEEEE. The CDR3 contains 14 residues.

The chain joins TRBV19 to TRBJ1-6; D not resolved. The V end was cut by 8 bases, the J end by 5 bases, with 10 bases between. CDR3 size: 13 residues. CDR1 and CDR2 (germline): LNHDA, SQIVND (reference sequence). CDR3 sequence reads: CASRRADNSPLHF. The CDR3 DNA sequence: TGTGCCAGTCGGAGGGCAGATAATTCACCCCTCCACTTT.